The 21 T cell receptor beta chains presented below share a single source sample, sequenced in a study of T cell responses to AZD1222 COVID-19 vaccine. Repertoires were generated with immunoSEQ multiplex PCR, while TCRdb's copy carries only in-frame clones and drops some. The sample shows over 140,000 clones, roughly 92% of them seen only once. Sequencing used peripheral blood, obtained on day 0 of AZD1222 vaccination. The receptors stem from an adult in good health.

The V and J genes are TRBV9 and TRBJ2-7; 9 bases are shared with TRBD1. Germline V gene lookup returns CDR1 SGDLS and CDR2 YYNGEE. This CDR3 is 17 amino acids long. The trim removed 0 bases at V and 6 bases at J, leaving 13 bases unmatched. CDR3 nucleotides: TGTGCCAGCAGCGTAGCTTTGGGACAGGGCGGCCCCGGCGAGCAGTACTTC. This sequence encodes CASSVALGQGGPGEQYF.

The rearrangement joins TRBV7-2 to TRBJ2-1; D unresolved. The V gene lost 0 bases and the J gene lost 7 bases, with 7 bases spanning the gap. The CDR3 has 13 residues. Germline V gives CDR1 SGHTA, CDR2 FQGNSA. This chain's CDR3 is CASSLAVENEQFF. The CDR3 DNA sequence: TGTGCCAGCAGCTTAGCGGTGGAGAATGAGCAGTTCTTC.

V usage is TRBV6-5 and J usage is TRBJ2-3; the D gene is possibly TRBD1 (6 bases). The CDR3 extends over 15 amino acids. V dropped 5 bases and J dropped 2 bases, with 14 bases sitting between them. CDR1 is MNHEY, CDR2 SVGAGI, per germline. CDR3 coding DNA: TGTGCCAGCAGTCCCGGGACACAATCCACAGATACGCAGTATTTT. Translating gives CASSPGTQSTDTQYF.

The rearrangement joins TRBV14 to TRBJ2-7; D ambiguous. The CDR3 contains 14 residues. Germline CDR1 is SGHDN and CDR2 is FVKESK. V was clipped by 4 bases and J by 7 bases, with 17 bases between them. The CDR3 loop reads CASSPGRWSGEQYF. For the CDR3, the DNA is TGTGCCAGCAGCCCAGGTCGCTGGTCCGGGGAGCAGTACTTC.

This clone occurred a few times. The gene calls are TRBV24-1 and TRBJ1-4, with 9 bases lining up with TRBD1. Germline V lookup: CDR1 KGHDR, CDR2 SFDVKD. The CDR3 extends over 17 amino acids. The ends lost 5 bases at V and 10 bases at J; junction bases unmatched: 16. Written as DNA, the CDR3 is TGTGCCACCAGTGGCGGCGGACAGGGGACGGGGGTCGGAAAACTGTTTTTT. Encoded protein: CATSGGGQGTGVGKLFF.

This clone came up once. V gene TRBV29-1 combines with J gene TRBJ2-5, with 11 bases that match TRBD2. Germline V gives CDR1 SQVTM, CDR2 ANQGSEA. V shed 1 base and J 2 bases; nucleotides not matched to a gene: 6. The CDR3 is made up of 16 amino acids. The CDR3 loop reads CSVEAPLAGVQETQYF. CDR3 nucleotides: TGCAGCGTTGAAGCACCACTAGCGGGGGTGCAAGAGACCCAGTACTTC. Looking up the rest from reference TRBV29-1 and TRBJ2-5 gives the full variable domain: SAVISQKPSRDICQRGTSLTIQCQVDSQVTMMFWYRQQPGQSLTLIATANQGSEATYESGFVIDKFPISRPNLTFSTLTVSNMSPEDSSIYLCSVEAPLAGVQETQYFGPGTRLLVL.

The rearrangement links TRBV4-2 to TRBJ2-7; D is unresolved. Germline V CDR1 and CDR2: LGHNA, YNFKEQ. The V end was cut by 1 base, the J end by 5 bases, with 15 bases between. The CDR3 runs to 15 residues. CDR3 in DNA: TGTGCCAGCAGCCAAGGTTTTGCTGGGCGAGACGAGCAGTACTTC. Protein sequence: CASSQGFAGRDEQYF.

This chain joins TRBV28 and TRBJ1-3; unclear D gene. This CDR3 has 15 residues. The V and J ends lost 8 bases and 4 bases respectively, with 18 bases between them. Germline V lookup: CDR1 MDHEN, CDR2 SYDVKM. Here the CDR3 reads CASRPGPTSGNTIYF. The CDR3 nucleotides read TGTGCCAGCCGACCGGGCCCGACCTCGGGAAACACCATATATTTT.

The V and J genes are TRBV6-5 and TRBJ1-4, with D possibly TRBD1 on 6 matching bases. Germline loops: CDR1 MNHEY, CDR2 SVGAGI. Deletions cut 0 bases from V and 3 bases from J, with 11 bases between. This CDR3 is built from 16 residues. In nucleotides, the CDR3 is TGTGCCAGCAGTTACTCAAGGGGGGCGCCTAATGAAAAACTGTTTTTT. As protein: CASSYSRGAPNEKLFF.

The genes are TRBV27 and TRBJ2-7; possible D gene TRBD1, 5 bases. Germline CDR1 reads MNHEY; CDR2 reads SMNVEV (reference sequence). The CDR3 length is 14 residues. V lost 6 bases to trimming and J lost 5 bases, with 17 bases between them. CDR3 sequence: CASSLSRAENEQYF. The DNA for the CDR3 is TGTGCCAGCAGCTTGTCCAGGGCTGAAAACGAGCAGTACTTC.

This clone was counted a single time. The chain combines TRBV28 with TRBJ2-2; D is uncertain. The V and J ends lost 4 bases and 6 bases respectively, with 9 bases between them. Per germline, CDR1 MDHEN and CDR2 SYDVKM. The CDR3 has 13 residues. This CDR3 is CASSSLGAGELFF. As DNA, the CDR3 is TGTGCCAGCAGTTCCTTGGGCGCCGGGGAGCTGTTTTTT.

The V call is TRBV6-1, the J call TRBJ1-2; D unclear. CDR1 is MNHNS and CDR2 is SASEGT in the germline V gene. This CDR3 has 15 residues. Trimming stripped 0 bases from V and 4 bases from J, with 12 bases between. The CDR3 coding sequence is TGTGCCAGCAGTGAAGCGCTGACGGGCGGCTATGGCTACACCTTC. It codes for CASSEALTGGYGYTF.

The rearrangement joins TRBV2 to TRBJ2-3, with 7 bases matching TRBD2. Per germline, CDR1 SNHLY and CDR2 FYNNEI. The CDR3 totals 15 residues. Germline trimming cut 6 bases from V and 3 bases from J; bases unmatched to any gene: 9. The CDR3 loop reads CASRLSGEGTDTQYF. As DNA, the CDR3 is TGTGCCAGCAGGTTGAGCGGGGAAGGTACAGATACGCAGTATTTT. The whole variable domain, filled in from reference TRBV2 and TRBJ2-3, reads EPEVTQTPSHQVTQMGQEVILRCVPISNHLYFYWYRQILGQKVEFLVSFYNNEISEKSEIFDDQFSVERPDGSNFTLKIRSTKLEDSAMYFCASRLSGEGTDTQYFGPGTRLTVL.

The chain combines TRBV7-9 with TRBJ1-2, with TRBD1 matching over 7 bases. The V segment lost 0 bases and the J segment 8 bases; nucleotides outside the gene matches: 6. Per the germline V gene, CDR1 is SEHNR and CDR2 is FQNEAQ (reference sequence). The CDR3 has 14 residues. CDR3 in DNA: TGTGCCAGCAGCTTAGCGGAAAGGGGGCCAGGCTACACCTTC. This sequence encodes CASSLAERGPGYTF.

J is TRBJ2-2 and V is TRBV7-8; no definite D call. The V gene lost 0 bases and the J gene lost 2 bases, with 10 bases spanning the gap. The germline CDR1 and CDR2 sequences are SGHVS and FQNEAQ. The length of the CDR3 is 16 residues. The DNA for the CDR3 is TGTGCCAGCAGCTTAGCGCGGAGCTTAAACACCGGGGAGCTGTTTTTT. Protein sequence: CASSLARSLNTGELFF. Based on the CDR3 plus reference TRBV7-8 and TRBJ2-2, the full variable domain is GAGVSQSPRYKVAKRGQDVALRCDPISGHVSLFWYQQALGQGPEFLTYFQNEAQLDKSGLPSDRFFAERPEGSVSTLKIQRTQQEDSAVYLCASSLARSLNTGELFFGEGSRLTVL.

The chain uses TRBV6-5 and TRBJ1-2; D call uncertain. There are 14 residues in the CDR3. Germline V gene lookup returns CDR1 MNHEY and CDR2 SVGAGI. Trimming took 0 bases from V and 3 from J, leaving 8 bases between them. This CDR3 is CASSYSRDYYGYTF. The CDR3 nucleotides read TGTGCCAGCAGTTACTCAAGGGATTACTATGGCTACACCTTC.

The J gene is TRBJ1-6, the V gene TRBV20-1; a weak D match, TRBD1 (6 bases). CDR1 and CDR2 from the germline V gene are DFQATT and SNEGSKA (reference sequence). V gave up 6 bases and J gave up 9 bases, with 9 bases separating them. There are 11 residues in the CDR3. The CDR3 loop reads CSAKDSSPLHF. The CDR3, as DNA: TGCAGTGCCAAGGACAGTTCACCCCTCCACTTT.

This chain uses TRBV5-1 with TRBJ2-7, with 11 bases that match TRBD2. The CDR3 has 15 amino acids. Germline V gene data show CDR1 as SGHRS and CDR2 as YFSETQ. The V segment lost 2 bases and the J segment 3 bases; nucleotides outside the gene matches: 4. CDR3 residues: CASSFTGTSGYEQYF. In DNA form, the CDR3 reads TGCGCCAGCAGCTTCACCGGGACTAGCGGCTACGAGCAGTACTTC.

The CDR3 reads CASSLGGNNYGYTF. The CDR3, as DNA: TGTGCCAGCAGCTTAGGAGGGAATAACTATGGCTACACCTTC. This rearrangement joins TRBV11-2 to TRBJ1-2; unclear D gene. Germline V gene data show CDR1 as SGHAT and CDR2 as FQNNGV. The V end was cut by 1 base, the J end by 1 base, with 7 bases between. This CDR3 is built from 14 residues.

The rearrangement links TRBV6-5 to TRBJ2-5; 7 positions match TRBD1. Trimming at V came to 6 bases and at J to 2 bases, leaving 6 bases not matched to a gene. The germline CDR1 and CDR2 sequences are MNHEY and SVGAGI. The CDR3 contains 14 residues. The CDR3 sequence: CASRPPGQQETQYF. CDR3 nucleotide sequence: TGTGCCAGCAGGCCCCCGGGACAGCAAGAGACCCAGTACTTC.

This clone was seen more than once but under ten times. The rearrangement joins TRBV6-4 to TRBJ2-2; D is undetermined. Germline CDR1 and CDR2: MRHNA and SNTAGT. This CDR3 is built from 13 residues. V was cut by 3 bases and J by 0 bases, with 2 bases left in between. The CDR3 sequence is CASSETNTGELFF. DNA for the CDR3: TGTGCCAGCAGTGAGACGAACACCGGGGAGCTGTTTTTT.